The next 24 T cell receptor beta chains were all read from a single sample in a study of cytomegalovirus exposure and HLA in healthy donors. The PCR ran on 60 Vbeta and 13 Jbeta primers. Method: immunoSEQ multiplex PCR; TCRdb's copy keeps in-frame clones and lacks some. The sample lists 150,000 to 200,000 clones, roughly 70% occurring once. The sample comprised PBMCs. The receptors originated from a man aged 30-40 years in good health and CMV-seropositive.

The rearrangement links TRBV7-2 to TRBJ2-7, with D unresolved. Looked up from germline, CDR1 is SGHTA and CDR2 is FQGNSA. The germline V and J ends were trimmed by 0 bases and 2 bases, with 8 bases remaining between them. The CDR3 is made up of 14 amino acids. In nucleotides, the CDR3 is TGTGCCAGCAGCTTAGCGCGTACGACCTACGAGCAGTACTTC. This codes for CASSLARTTYEQYF.

The chain has TRBV7-2 and TRBJ1-1; 10 bases line up with TRBD1. The CDR3 sequence is 15 residues long. Trimming removed 3 bases from V and 6 bases from J; junction bases left unmatched: 7. CDR1 is SGHTA and CDR2 is FQGNSA in the germline V gene. Written as DNA, the CDR3 is TGTGCCAGCAGCTTGGGACAGGGGTCACAGGCTGAAGCTTTCTTT. Its protein product is CASSLGQGSQAEAFF.

This clone occurred a few times. The V call is TRBV7-8, the J call TRBJ2-7, with 7 bases lining up with TRBD1. The CDR3 is 16 residues long. Germline assignment: CDR1 SGHVS and CDR2 FQNEAQ. Trimming at V came to 5 bases and at J to 3 bases, leaving 13 bases not matched to a gene. The CDR3 DNA reads as TGTGCCAGCAGCCCGCGCGTGGCAGGGGGATTCTACGAGCAGTACTTC. It encodes CASSPRVAGGFYEQYF.

This clone was seen just once. The chain combines TRBV27 with TRBJ1-2, with D uncertain. The V and J ends lost 7 bases and 6 bases respectively, with 15 bases between them. Germline V gene data show CDR1 as MNHEY and CDR2 as SMNVEV (reference sequence). The CDR3 is 13 residues long. The CDR3 DNA reads as TGTGCCAGCACCAGCCGGGGTACGAATGGCTACACCTTC. Encoded protein: CASTSRGTNGYTF.

J is TRBJ2-1 and V is TRBV5-4; TRBD2 agrees at 9 bases. V gave up 3 bases and J gave up 5 bases; unmatched junction bases: 6. Germline V lookup: CDR1 SGHNT, CDR2 YYREEE (reference sequence). This CDR3 comprises 15 residues. The CDR3 reads CASSYSSGMNNEQFF. Here the CDR3 DNA reads TGTGCCAGCAGCTACTCTAGCGGGATGAACAATGAGCAGTTCTTC.

This chain connects TRBV19 to TRBJ2-2; 11 nucleotides align to TRBD2. V shed 5 bases and J 7 bases; nucleotides not matched to a gene: 6. This CDR3 has 15 amino acids. Looked up from germline, CDR1 is LNHDA and CDR2 is SQIVND (reference sequence). The CDR3 sequence: CASSLAGGAGGELFF. CDR3 DNA sequence: TGTGCCAGTAGTCTAGCGGGAGGCGCCGGCGGGGAGCTGTTTTTT.

V usage is TRBV6-1 and J usage is TRBJ2-3; D is ambiguous. Trimming shortened V by 5 bases and J by 0 bases, and 6 bases separated the two germline ends. The CDR3 consists of 13 residues. Germline V CDR1 and CDR2: MNHNS, SASEGT. The CDR3 nucleotides read TGTGCCAGCAGTTTAACTAGCACAGATACGCAGTATTTT. This encodes CASSLTSTDTQYF.

CDR3 nucleotides: TGTGCCAGCAGTGCAGGGTATCAGGGAAACACTGAAGCTTTCTTT. It translates to CASSAGYQGNTEAFF. J is TRBJ1-1 and V is TRBV6-5; D is perhaps TRBD1 (5 bases). Between the trimmed V and J ends, which lost 5 bases and 2 bases, there was a span of 15 bases. Germline lookup yields CDR1 MNHEY and CDR2 SVGAGI. The CDR3 spans 15 residues.

The chain employs TRBV11-2 and TRBJ2-1; no clear D. This CDR3 spans 13 amino acids. V was pared by 1 base and J by 4 bases, with 5 bases between. The V gene's germline CDR1 is SGHAT and CDR2 FQNNGV. DNA for the CDR3: TGTGCCAGCAGCTTAGCCTCTTACAATGAGCAGTTCTTC. Amino acids: CASSLASYNEQFF.

The rearrangement links TRBV4-1 to TRBJ2-5; 13 bases fit TRBD2. Judging by the DNA end, TRBJ2-7 fits better; the J call may be wrong. Per germline, CDR1 MGHRA and CDR2 YSYEKL. There are 16 residues in the CDR3. Here the CDR3 reads CASSRLAGGLSYEQYF. CDR3 nucleotide sequence: TGCGCCAGCAGCCGACTAGCGGGAGGATTGAGCTACGAGCAGTACTTC.

The chain joins TRBV7-9 to TRBJ1-2, with a weak D call TRBD1 (6 bases). This CDR3 is 16 amino acids long. The V gene lost 5 bases and the J gene lost 0 bases, with 16 bases spanning the gap. Germline CDR1 reads SEHNR; CDR2 reads FQNEAQ (reference sequence). CDR3 sequence (DNA): TGTGCCAGCAGCCCGGACCGGACAGTTTCTAACTATGGCTACACCTTC. It encodes CASSPDRTVSNYGYTF.

This sequence joins TRBV23-1 and TRBJ1-5, with a tentative D call TRBD1 (5 bases). TRBV23-1 is classed as an ORF, of uncertain function. The CDR3 is 14 amino acids. V was cut by 3 bases and J by 4 bases, with 10 bases left in between. CDR3 bases: TGCGCCAGCAGTCACCCGACAGAGAATCAGCCCCAGCATTTT. This sequence encodes CASSHPTENQPQHF.

The chain carries TRBV27 and TRBJ1-1; D not certain. The V end lost 5 bases, the J end lost 2 bases, and 15 bases lay between the germline ends. Germline V gives CDR1 MNHEY, CDR2 SMNVEV (reference sequence). This CDR3 region has 15 residues. The CDR3 protein is CASSPLGAANTEAFF. DNA of the CDR3: TGTGCCAGCAGTCCCTTAGGAGCTGCAAACACTGAAGCTTTCTTT.

For this clone: The junction departs from the called germline gene at one end, perhaps through a read error. The genes are TRBV2 and TRBJ2-1, with 9 bases aligning to TRBD2. This CDR3 has 14 amino acids. Germline values: CDR1 SNHLY, CDR2 FYNNEI. The CDR3 reads CASREREAYNERFF. The CDR3 DNA reads TGTGCCAGTAGGGAGCGGGAGGCCTACAATGAGCGGTTCTTC.

The gene calls are TRBV18 and TRBJ1-1; D is unclear. The germline CDR1 and CDR2 sequences are KGHSH and LQKENI. V was trimmed by 3 bases and J by 4 bases, leaving 15 bases between them. CDR3 length equals 15 residues. The CDR3 is CASSPPGGRGTEAFF. The CDR3, as DNA: TGTGCCAGCTCACCCCCGGGAGGCCGTGGCACTGAAGCTTTCTTT.

The chain has TRBV18 and TRBJ2-5; possible D gene TRBD1, 5 bases. V was shortened by 6 bases and J by 2 bases, with 7 bases between the two germline ends. The CDR3 loop spans 12 amino acids. The V gene's germline CDR1 is KGHSH and CDR2 LQKENI. CDR3 nucleotides: TGTGCCAGCTCCCGACAGCAAGAGACCCAGTACTTC. Translation: CASSRQQETQYF.

This chain connects TRBV7-9 to TRBJ1-1; TRBD1 might be the D (6 bases). The CDR3 sequence is 13 residues long. The germline V gene encodes CDR1 SEHNR and CDR2 FQNEAQ (reference sequence). V lost 11 bases to trimming and J lost 1 base, with 14 bases between them. CDR3 DNA: TGTGCCTGCATGGGACAATCGAACACTGAAGCTTTCTTT. This translates into CACMGQSNTEAFF.

The chain links TRBV28 to TRBJ1-3; D ambiguous. The V gene lost 0 bases and the J gene lost 0 bases, with 6 bases spanning the gap. Germline-derived CDR1 and CDR2 are MDHEN and SYDVKM. This CDR3 comprises 15 residues. The CDR3 DNA sequence: TGTGCCAGCAGTTTATGGGCCTTCTCTGGAAACACCATATATTTT. This codes for CASSLWAFSGNTIYF.

The rearrangement joins TRBV6-4 to TRBJ2-4, with a weak D call TRBD1 (5 bases). CDR3 size: 14 residues. Between the trimmed V and J ends, which lost 6 bases and 6 bases, there was a span of 15 bases. Germline CDR1 is MRHNA and CDR2 is SNTAGT. The CDR3 sequence: CASRILPRGNIQYF. The CDR3 DNA reads TGTGCCAGCAGGATTTTGCCAAGGGGAAACATTCAGTACTTC.

The chain couples TRBV27 to TRBJ2-2; D gene ambiguous. The CDR3 runs to 16 residues. V lost 5 bases to trimming and J lost 0 bases, with 13 bases between them. Germline V gives CDR1 MNHEY, CDR2 SMNVEV (reference sequence). The DNA of the CDR3 is TGTGCCAGCAGTATCCCCGGCGGATCGAACACCGGGGAGCTGTTTTTT. Translated, it gives CASSIPGGSNTGELFF.

For this clone: A read error may account for a junction end that differs from germline. The rearrangement uses TRBV7-2 and TRBJ2-2, with unresolved D. The CDR3 covers 13 residues. Germline lookup yields CDR1 SGHTA and CDR2 FQGNSA. The CDR3 loop is CAGSSKWPGELFF. CDR3 bases: TGTGCCGGCAGCTCGAAGTGGCCCGGGGAGCTGTTTTTT.

This clone was seen only once. The chain is built from TRBV25-1 and TRBJ2-3, with D possibly TRBD2 on 6 matching bases. The CDR3 sequence is 17 residues long. V was shortened by 3 bases and J by 10 bases, with 26 bases between the two germline ends. Germline loops: CDR1 MGHDK, CDR2 SYGVNS. This chain's CDR3 is CASSDSGGNTAVRAQYF. The CDR3 DNA reads as TGTGCCAGCAGTGACAGCGGAGGGAATACAGCCGTTCGGGCGCAGTATTTT.

V usage is TRBV7-6 and J usage is TRBJ2-1; 8 bases are a match to TRBD1. V lost 5 bases to trimming and J lost 9 bases; unmatched junction nucleotides: 12. This CDR3 has 15 residues. Germline-derived CDR1 and CDR2 are SGHVS and FNYEAQ. This CDR3 reads CASSQGDRLAPEQFF. The CDR3 bases are TGTGCCAGCAGCCAAGGGGACAGGCTGGCTCCTGAGCAGTTCTTC.

The J gene is TRBJ2-7, the V gene TRBV10-2; the match to TRBD2 covers 10 bases. Germline trimming cut 5 bases from V and 3 bases from J; bases unmatched to any gene: 7. CDR3 length: 15 residues. The germline gives CDR1 WSHSY, CDR2 SAAADI. CDR3 nucleotide sequence: TGCGCCAGCAGTCCTAGCGGGAGTTTAAGCTACGAGCAGTACTTC. Amino acid sequence: CASSPSGSLSYEQYF.